The sequence of this T cell receptor (beta chain) was determined in a study of blood T cell repertoires in COVID-19. In the study overall: COVID-19 samples, acute and convalescent, were from the United States, Italy and Spain. T cells, B-cell-depleted T cells, or PBMCs supplied cDNA or gDNA.

Authors' methods: Estimation of nucleated cell counts relied on the amplification of reference gene primers. The protocol was immunoSEQ multiplex PCR, while the TCRdb copy is restricted to in-frame clones and leaves out a portion. V and J calls and clone size are those listed in that table; D and trimming were worked out from the DNA. In the table there are some 40,000 clones, approximately 82% of which are singletons. The CDR3 runs 16 residues. In germline, CDR1 is LNHNV, CDR2 YYDKDF (reference sequence). With 1 base removed from V and 6 bases from J, the gap between germline ends came to 18 bases. Material: peripheral blood. V and J are TRBV15 and TRBJ1-2; D gene uncertain. The receptor comes from a woman of 80 years or more with acute or convalescent COVID-19. The CDR3 loop reads CATSRGHRPEGNGYTF. Written as DNA, the CDR3 is TGTGCCACCAGCAGAGGGCATCGACCGGAGGGAAATGGCTACACCTTC.